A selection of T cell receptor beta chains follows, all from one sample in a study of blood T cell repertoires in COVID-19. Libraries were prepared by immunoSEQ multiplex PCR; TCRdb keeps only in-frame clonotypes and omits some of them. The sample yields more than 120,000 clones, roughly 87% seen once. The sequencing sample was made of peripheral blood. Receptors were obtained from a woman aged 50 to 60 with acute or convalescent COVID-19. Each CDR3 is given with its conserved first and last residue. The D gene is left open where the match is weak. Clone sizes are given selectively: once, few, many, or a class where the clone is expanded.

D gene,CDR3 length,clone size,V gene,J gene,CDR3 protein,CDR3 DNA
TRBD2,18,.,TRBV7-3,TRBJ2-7,CASSLGPPGLAGGFEQYF,TGTGCCAGCAGCTTAGGGCCCCCCGGACTAGCGGGGGGGTTCGAGCAGTACTTC
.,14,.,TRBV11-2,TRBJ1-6,CASSPSSYNSPLHF,TGTGCCAGCAGCCCTAGCTCCTATAATTCACCCCTCCACTTT
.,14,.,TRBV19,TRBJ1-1,CASSIGRVDTEAFF,TGTGCCAGTAGTATTGGCAGGGTGGACACTGAAGCTTTCTTT
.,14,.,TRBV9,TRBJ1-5,CASSDTNSNQPQHF,TGTGCCAGCTCGGACACGAATAGCAATCAGCCCCAGCATTTT
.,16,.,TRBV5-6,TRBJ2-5,CASSLAGFQGWKTQYF,TGTGCCAGCAGCTTGGCCGGTTTCCAGGGGTGGAAGACCCAGTACTTC
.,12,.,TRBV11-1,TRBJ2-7,CASSAQTYEQYF,TGTGCCAGCAGCGCACAGACCTACGAGCAGTACTTC
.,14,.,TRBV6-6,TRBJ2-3,CASLSGDGTDTQYF,TGTGCCAGTCTTTCAGGGGATGGCACAGATACGCAGTATTTT
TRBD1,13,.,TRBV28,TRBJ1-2,CASRWAGGGGYTF,TGTGCCAGCCGATGGGCAGGGGGAGGCGGCTACACCTTC
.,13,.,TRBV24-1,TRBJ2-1,CATSDTRVYEQFF,TGTGCCACCAGTGATACCAGGGTTTATGAGCAGTTCTTC
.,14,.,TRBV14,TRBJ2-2,CASSRDGSTGELFF,TGTGCCAGCAGCCGGGACGGGAGCACCGGGGAGCTGTTTTTT
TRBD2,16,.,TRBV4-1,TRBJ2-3,CASSQDESGGGDTQYF,TGCGCCAGCAGCCAAGATGAGAGCGGGGGCGGAGATACGCAGTATTTT
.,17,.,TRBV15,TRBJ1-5,CATSRDLGRASNQPQHF,TGTGCCACCAGCAGAGATTTGGGGAGGGCTAGCAATCAGCCCCAGCATTTT
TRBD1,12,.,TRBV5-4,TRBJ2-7,CASGQGAYEQYF,TGTGCCAGTGGCCAGGGGGCCTACGAGCAGTACTTC
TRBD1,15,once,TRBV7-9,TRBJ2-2,CASSWGQGGIGELFF,TGTGCCAGCAGCTGGGGACAGGGAGGAATCGGGGAGCTGTTTTTT
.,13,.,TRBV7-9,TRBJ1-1,CASSSGINTEAFF,TGTGCCAGCAGCTCCGGGATAAACACTGAAGCTTTCTTT
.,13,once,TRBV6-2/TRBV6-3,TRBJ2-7,CASSYEAAYEQYF,TGTGCCAGCAGTTACGAGGCCGCCTACGAGCAGTACTTC
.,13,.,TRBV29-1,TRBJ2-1,CSVARQDSTEQFF,TGCAGCGTCGCCCGCCAGGACAGCACTGAGCAGTTCTTC
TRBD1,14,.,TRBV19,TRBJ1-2,CASSIKDRGNGYTF,TGTGCCAGTAGTATTAAGGACAGGGGGAATGGCTACACCTTC
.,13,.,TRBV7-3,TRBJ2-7,CASSLPGDYEQYF,TGTGCCAGCAGCTTGCCAGGGGACTACGAGCAGTACTTC
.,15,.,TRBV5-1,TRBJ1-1,CASSPYMGLNTEAFF,TGCGCCAGCAGCCCGTACATGGGCTTGAACACTGAAGCTTTCTTT
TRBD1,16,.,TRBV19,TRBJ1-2,CASSPQDRGRRYGYTF,TGTGCCAGTTCCCCTCAGGACAGGGGGCGACGGTATGGCTACACCTTC
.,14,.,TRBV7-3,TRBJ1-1,CASSLGGGNTEAFF,TGTGCCAGCAGCTTGGGAGGAGGGAACACTGAAGCTTTCTTT
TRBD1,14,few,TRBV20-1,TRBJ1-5,CSASRTGEYQPQHF,TGCAGTGCTAGTCGGACAGGAGAGTATCAGCCCCAGCATTTT
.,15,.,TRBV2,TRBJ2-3,CASSGRGLGTDTQYF,TGTGCCAGCAGTGGTCGGGGTTTAGGCACAGATACGCAGTATTTT
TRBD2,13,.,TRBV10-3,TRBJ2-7,CAILAGASYEQYF,TGTGCCATCCTAGCGGGAGCTTCCTACGAGCAGTACTTC
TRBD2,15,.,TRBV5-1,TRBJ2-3,CASRAGTRGTDTQYF,TGCGCCAGCAGGGCCGGGACTAGGGGCACAGATACGCAGTATTTT
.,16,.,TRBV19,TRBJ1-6,CASSEGGKGYNSPLHF,TGTGCCAGTAGCGAAGGTGGGAAGGGGTATAATTCACCCCTCCACTTT
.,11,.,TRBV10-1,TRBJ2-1,CASSARNEQFF,TGCGCCAGCAGTGCACGGAATGAGCAGTTCTTC
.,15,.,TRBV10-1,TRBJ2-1,CASSDPSEQGVRKFF,TGCGCCAGCAGTGACCCCTCGGAACAGGGCGTCAGGAAGTTCTTC
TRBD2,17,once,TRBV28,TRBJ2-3,CASSLSSGRESTDTQYF,TGTGCCAGCAGTTTATCTAGCGGGAGAGAAAGCACAGATACGCAGTATTTT
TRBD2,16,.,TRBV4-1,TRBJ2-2,CASSQASGANTGELFF,TGCGCCAGCAGCCAGGCGAGCGGGGCGAACACCGGGGAGCTGTTTTTT
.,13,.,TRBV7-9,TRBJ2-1,CASSFGQTNEQFF,TGTGCCAGCAGTTTTGGACAGACCAATGAGCAGTTCTTC
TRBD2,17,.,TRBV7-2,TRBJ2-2,CASTITGLAANTGELFF,TGTGCCAGCACCATCACGGGGCTAGCGGCGAACACCGGGGAGCTGTTTTTT
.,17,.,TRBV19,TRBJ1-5,CASSLRGSDSSNQPQHF,TGTGCCAGTAGTCTTAGGGGTTCGGACAGTAGCAATCAGCCCCAGCATTTT
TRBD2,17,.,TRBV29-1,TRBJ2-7,CSVEDRQTGTSGYEQYF,TGCAGCGTTGAAGATCGGCAAACCGGGACTAGCGGATACGAGCAGTACTTC
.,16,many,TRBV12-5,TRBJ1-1,CASGLVQATMNTEAFF,TGTGCTAGTGGTTTGGTACAGGCTACTATGAACACTGAAGCTTTCTTT
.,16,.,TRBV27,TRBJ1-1,CASSLRMEHMNTEAFF,TGTGCCAGCAGTTTAAGGATGGAGCACATGAACACTGAAGCTTTCTTT
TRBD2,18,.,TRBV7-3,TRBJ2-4,CASSLDSLGLAGGNIQYF,TGTGCCAGCAGCTTAGATTCGCTGGGACTAGCGGGAGGAAACATTCAGTACTTC
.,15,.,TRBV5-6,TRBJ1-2,CASSLGGTINYGYTF,TGTGCCAGCAGCTTGGGAGGCACGATTAACTATGGCTACACCTTC
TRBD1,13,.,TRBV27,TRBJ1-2,CASSATGAGGYTF,TGTGCCAGCAGCGCTACAGGGGCAGGAGGCTACACCTTC
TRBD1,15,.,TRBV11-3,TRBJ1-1,CASAGQDSYNTEAFF,TGTGCCAGCGCAGGACAGGACTCCTACAACACTGAAGCTTTCTTT
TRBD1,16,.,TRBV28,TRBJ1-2,CASSPTGGVVNYGYTF,TGTGCCAGCAGTCCGACAGGGGGAGTAGTGAACTATGGCTACACCTTC
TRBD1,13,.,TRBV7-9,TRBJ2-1,CASSSPGQGDKFF,TGTGCCAGCAGTTCCCCGGGACAGGGGGATAAGTTCTTC
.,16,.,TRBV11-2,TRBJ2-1,CASSSGLLISYNEQFF,TGTGCCAGCAGCTCTGGACTGCTTATCTCCTACAATGAGCAGTTCTTC
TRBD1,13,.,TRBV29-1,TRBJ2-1,CSVETTGGNEQFF,TGCAGCGTGGAGACGACAGGGGGAAATGAGCAGTTCTTC
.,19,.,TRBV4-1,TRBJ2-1,CASSRAVGYRFSSYNEQFF,TGCGCCAGCAGCCGCGCAGTGGGCTACCGTTTCAGCTCCTACAATGAGCAGTTCTTC
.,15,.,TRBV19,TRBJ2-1,CASSMSTGVSYEQFF,TGTGCCAGTAGTATGAGTACGGGAGTCTCGTATGAGCAGTTCTTC
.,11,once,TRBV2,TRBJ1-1,CASIGQYEAFF,TGTGCCAGCATTGGGCAATACGAAGCTTTCTTT
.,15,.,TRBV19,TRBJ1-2,CASSPAVGQLYGYTF,TGTGCCAGTAGTCCAGCCGTCGGACAGCTTTATGGCTACACCTTC
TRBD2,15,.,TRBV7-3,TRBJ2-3,CASSRLAGSTDTQYF,TGTGCCAGCAGTAGACTAGCGGGGAGCACAGATACGCAGTATTTT
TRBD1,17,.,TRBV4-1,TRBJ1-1,CASSQDRQGDMNTEAFF,TGCGCCAGCAGCCAAGATCGGCAGGGGGATATGAACACTGAAGCTTTCTTT
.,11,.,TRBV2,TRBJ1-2,CARKERHGYTF,TGTGCCAGGAAGGAGAGGCATGGCTACACCTTC
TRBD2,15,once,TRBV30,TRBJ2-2,CAWSPLAGEAGELFF,TGTGCCTGGAGTCCCCTAGCGGGAGAAGCCGGGGAGCTGTTTTTT
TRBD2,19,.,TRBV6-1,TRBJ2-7,CASSEEEEDGLASAYEQYF,TGTGCCAGCAGTGAAGAAGAAGAGGACGGACTAGCCTCCGCCTACGAGCAGTACTTC
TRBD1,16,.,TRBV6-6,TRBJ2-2,CASSYSRGLGTGELFF,TGTGCCAGCAGTTACTCGAGGGGGCTGGGCACCGGGGAGCTGTTTTTT
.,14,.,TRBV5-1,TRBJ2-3,CASSLVQGGDTQYF,TGCGCCAGCAGCTTGGTACAGGGTGGTGATACGCAGTATTTT
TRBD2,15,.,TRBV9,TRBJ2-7,CASSVGRTRRDEQYF,TGTGCCAGCAGCGTAGGGAGGACTAGGAGGGACGAGCAGTACTTC
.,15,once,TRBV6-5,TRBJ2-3,CASSYGWATTDTQYF,TGTGCCAGCAGTTACGGGTGGGCAACCACAGATACGCAGTATTTT